These T cell receptor beta chains were read from a single sample in a study of PD-1 blockade in classical Hodgkin lymphoma. Assay used: immunoSEQ multiplex PCR; TCRdb lists only in-frame clones, some missing. The table shows 15,000 to 20,000 clones, with more than 80% occurring only once. The sample consisted of peripheral blood mononuclear cells (PBMCs). These receptors came from a human donor with classical Hodgkin lymphoma. Both conserved end residues are part of each CDR3. D genes are given only for firm matches. Expanded clones are given a class, and other clones once, few, many or no size at all.

V gene: TRBV9
CDR3 length: 14
D gene: .
J gene: TRBJ2-2
clone size: .
CDR3 DNA: TGTGCCAGCAGCGTGGGGGTTAACACCGGGGAGCTGTTTTTT
CDR3 protein: CASSVGVNTGELFF

V gene: TRBV11-1
CDR3 length: 15
D gene: TRBD2
J gene: TRBJ2-3
clone size: .
CDR3 DNA: TGTGCCAGCAGCGATAGCGGGAGGAGCACAGATACGCAGTATTTT
CDR3 protein: CASSDSGRSTDTQYF

V gene: TRBV29-1
CDR3 length: 15
D gene: TRBD1
J gene: TRBJ2-3
clone size: .
CDR3 DNA: TGCAGCGTTGAAGATCCGACAGGGGTCACAGATACGCAGTATTTT
CDR3 protein: CSVEDPTGVTDTQYF

V gene: TRBV19
CDR3 length: 13
D gene: .
J gene: TRBJ1-2
clone size: .
CDR3 DNA: TGTGCCAGTAGTTCTACAGTTAACTATGGCTACACCTTC
CDR3 protein: CASSSTVNYGYTF

V gene: TRBV28
CDR3 length: 16
D gene: TRBD2
J gene: TRBJ2-3
clone size: .
CDR3 DNA: TGTGCCAGCAGTTTGGGGTTAGCGGGAGGGCCAGATACGCAGTATTTT
CDR3 protein: CASSLGLAGGPDTQYF

V gene: TRBV25-1
CDR3 length: 13
D gene: .
J gene: TRBJ2-1
clone size: .
CDR3 DNA: TGTGCCAGCAGTGAATCTCCAGGACGGGAGCAGTTCTTC
CDR3 protein: CASSESPGREQFF

V gene: TRBV6-5
CDR3 length: 13
D gene: .
J gene: TRBJ1-1
clone size: .
CDR3 DNA: TGTGCCAGCAGCCGAACAGGGATTTCTGAAGCTTTCTTT
CDR3 protein: CASSRTGISEAFF

V gene: TRBV19
CDR3 length: 19
D gene: TRBD1
J gene: TRBJ1-1
clone size: .
CDR3 DNA: TGTGCCAGTAGTATATGGGCCCCGGGACAGGGTGCGGTGAACACTGAAGCTTTCTTT
CDR3 protein: CASSIWAPGQGAVNTEAFF

V gene: TRBV10-3
CDR3 length: 13
D gene: TRBD1
J gene: TRBJ1-6
clone size: .
CDR3 DNA: TGTGCCACCAACGGACAGGAGGCTTCACCCCTCCACTTT
CDR3 protein: CATNGQEASPLHF

V gene: TRBV19
CDR3 length: 15
D gene: TRBD2
J gene: TRBJ2-1
clone size: .
CDR3 DNA: TGTGCCACTACTTTGAGGGCGGGGGCCTACAATGAGCAGTTCTTC
CDR3 protein: CATTLRAGAYNEQFF

V gene: TRBV25-1
CDR3 length: 13
D gene: .
J gene: TRBJ1-1
clone size: .
CDR3 DNA: TGTGCCAGCAGTGGAGCAGGGAGACATGAAGCTTTCTTT
CDR3 protein: CASSGAGRHEAFF

V gene: TRBV4-1
CDR3 length: 17
D gene: .
J gene: TRBJ2-4
clone size: .
CDR3 DNA: TGCGCCAGCAGCCAAGATTCTGGTGGCGGTGGTGGAAACATTCAGTACTTC
CDR3 protein: CASSQDSGGGGGNIQYF

V gene: TRBV6-1
CDR3 length: 14
D gene: .
J gene: TRBJ2-1
clone size: .
CDR3 DNA: TGTGCCAGCAGTGAAGGTGGCTTCTACAATGAGCAGTTCTTC
CDR3 protein: CASSEGGFYNEQFF

V gene: TRBV25-1
CDR3 length: 15
D gene: .
J gene: TRBJ2-7
clone size: .
CDR3 DNA: TGTGCCAGCAGTGGGGCAGGAACGAGCTCCTACGAGCAGTACTTC
CDR3 protein: CASSGAGTSSYEQYF

V gene: TRBV28
CDR3 length: 16
D gene: .
J gene: TRBJ2-7
clone size: .
CDR3 DNA: TGTGCCAGCAGTAACACGCCTTGGGTCCAAATAAGCGAGCAGTACTTC
CDR3 protein: CASSNTPWVQISEQYF

V gene: TRBV15
CDR3 length: 15
D gene: TRBD1
J gene: TRBJ2-7
clone size: .
CDR3 DNA: TGTGCCACCAGCAGAGAACTAGGGGGCCAGTACGAGCAGTACTTC
CDR3 protein: CATSRELGGQYEQYF

V gene: TRBV18
CDR3 length: 14
D gene: .
J gene: TRBJ1-4
clone size: .
CDR3 DNA: TGTGCCAGCTCACTAGGGTCGGCTAATGAAAAACTGTTTTTT
CDR3 protein: CASSLGSANEKLFF

V gene: TRBV6-1
CDR3 length: 13
D gene: TRBD2
J gene: TRBJ2-1
clone size: few
CDR3 DNA: TGTGCCAGCTCCCCTAGCGGGGGACCGGAGCAGTTCTTC
CDR3 protein: CASSPSGGPEQFF

V gene: TRBV5-1
CDR3 length: 13
D gene: .
J gene: TRBJ1-1
clone size: .
CDR3 DNA: TGCGCCAGCAGCTTGGGTGGGGGAACTGAAGCTTTCTTT
CDR3 protein: CASSLGGGTEAFF

V gene: TRBV2
CDR3 length: 13
D gene: .
J gene: TRBJ2-3
clone size: .
CDR3 DNA: TGTGCCAGCAGTGAATCTAGACTAGATACGCAGTATTTT
CDR3 protein: CASSESRLDTQYF

V gene: TRBV11-3
CDR3 length: 20
D gene: TRBD2
J gene: TRBJ2-5
clone size: .
CDR3 DNA: TGTGCCAGCAGCCCCCGCCTGGTGATTAGCGGGAGGGCCGGAGAAGAGACCCAGTACTTC
CDR3 protein: CASSPRLVISGRAGEETQYF

V gene: TRBV14
CDR3 length: 15
D gene: .
J gene: TRBJ2-2
clone size: .
CDR3 DNA: TGTGCCAGCAGCCAAGGGCAGGTGGGCACCGGGGAGCTGTTTTTT
CDR3 protein: CASSQGQVGTGELFF

V gene: TRBV6-5
CDR3 length: 13
D gene: .
J gene: TRBJ1-5
clone size: .
CDR3 DNA: TGTGCCAGCAGCCCCGGGCCGAATCAGCCCCAGCATTTT
CDR3 protein: CASSPGPNQPQHF

V gene: TRBV6-4
CDR3 length: 15
D gene: .
J gene: TRBJ2-2
clone size: .
CDR3 DNA: TGTGCCAGCAGTGGAACCGGAGGGAACACCGGGGAGCTGTTTTTT
CDR3 protein: CASSGTGGNTGELFF

V gene: TRBV19
CDR3 length: 15
D gene: TRBD1
J gene: TRBJ2-5
clone size: .
CDR3 DNA: TGTGCCAGTAACCGACAGGGTGGTAGCCAAGAGACCCAGTACTTC
CDR3 protein: CASNRQGGSQETQYF

V gene: TRBV25-1
CDR3 length: 16
D gene: TRBD2
J gene: TRBJ2-3
clone size: .
CDR3 DNA: TGTGCCAGCAGTGAATCCACTAGCGGGAACACAGATACGCAGTATTTT
CDR3 protein: CASSESTSGNTDTQYF

V gene: TRBV6-5
CDR3 length: 15
D gene: TRBD1
J gene: TRBJ2-7
clone size: few
CDR3 DNA: TGTGCCAGCAGTTACCCGGACAGGTTTCCCTACGAGCAGTACTTC
CDR3 protein: CASSYPDRFPYEQYF

V gene: TRBV21-1
CDR3 length: 18
D gene: .
J gene: TRBJ1-4
clone size: .
CDR3 DNA: TGTGCCAGCAGCAAAGCTCGGCAGGGGCCACGGGGTAATGAAAAACTGTTTTTT
CDR3 protein: CASSKARQGPRGNEKLFF

V gene: TRBV7-9
CDR3 length: 13
D gene: .
J gene: TRBJ1-2
clone size: .
CDR3 DNA: TGTGCCAGCAGCCAAACGGGTTACTATGGCTACACCTTC
CDR3 protein: CASSQTGYYGYTF

V gene: TRBV5-1
CDR3 length: 14
D gene: TRBD1
J gene: TRBJ2-7
clone size: .
CDR3 DNA: TGCGCCAGCAGTGTGGCAGGGGGAACCTACGAGCAGTACTTC
CDR3 protein: CASSVAGGTYEQYF

V gene: TRBV25-1
CDR3 length: 14
D gene: .
J gene: TRBJ2-7
clone size: .
CDR3 DNA: TGTGCCAGCAGTGCCGAGCCCCGCGCCTACGAGCAGTACTTC
CDR3 protein: CASSAEPRAYEQYF